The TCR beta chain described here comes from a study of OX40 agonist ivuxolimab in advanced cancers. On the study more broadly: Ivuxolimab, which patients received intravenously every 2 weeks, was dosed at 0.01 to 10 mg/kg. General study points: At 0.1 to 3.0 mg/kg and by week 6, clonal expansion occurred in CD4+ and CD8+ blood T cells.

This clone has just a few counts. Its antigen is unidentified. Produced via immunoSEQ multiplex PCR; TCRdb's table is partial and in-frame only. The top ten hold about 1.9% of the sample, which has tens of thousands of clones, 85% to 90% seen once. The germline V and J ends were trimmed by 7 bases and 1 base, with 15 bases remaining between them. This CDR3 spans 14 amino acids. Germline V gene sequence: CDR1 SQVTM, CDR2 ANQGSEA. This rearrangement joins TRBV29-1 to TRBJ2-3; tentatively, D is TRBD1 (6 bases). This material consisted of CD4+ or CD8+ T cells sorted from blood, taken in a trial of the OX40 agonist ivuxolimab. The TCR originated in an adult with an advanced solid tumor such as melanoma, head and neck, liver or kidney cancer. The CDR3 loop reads CSAQQGYGTDTQYF. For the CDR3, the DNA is TGCAGCGCTCAACAGGGTTATGGCACAGATACGCAGTATTTT.